Each of the 16 T cell receptor beta chains below was sequenced from the same sample in a study of shared clonotypes between healthy human individuals. Assay used: immunoSEQ multiplex PCR; TCRdb lists only in-frame clones, some missing. The table includes about 980,000 clones, 76% detected once. Sequenced: memory CD4+ T cells sorted from blood. The subset is: CD45RA-negative fraction. The source of these receptors is a man in his late teens or twenties in good health.

The chain uses TRBV6-5 and TRBJ2-1; D might be TRBD1 (5 bases). The germline V and J ends were trimmed by 6 bases and 0 bases, with 12 bases remaining between them. There are 15 residues in the CDR3. Germline V CDR1 and CDR2: MNHEY, SVGAGI. CDR3 amino acids: CASSLLGRSYNEQFF. The DNA for the CDR3 is TGTGCCAGCAGCCTCCTGGGGCGCTCCTACAATGAGCAGTTCTTC.

The V and J genes are TRBV5-4 and TRBJ1-3, with D unresolved. CDR1 is SGHNT and CDR2 is YYREEE in the germline V gene (reference sequence). The V end lost 4 bases, the J end lost 0 bases, and 8 bases lay between the germline ends. This CDR3 is built from 14 residues. The CDR3 DNA is TGTGCCAGCAGCCTAGGGAACTCTGGAAACACCATATATTTT. This codes for CASSLGNSGNTIYF.

The chain has TRBV29-1 and TRBJ1-4, with 8 nucleotides matching TRBD1. The CDR3 is 12 residues long. CDR1 is SQVTM, CDR2 ANQGSEA, per germline. V was clipped by 7 bases and J by 7 bases; unmatched bases: 5. CDR3 sequence (DNA): TGCAGCGCTTCAGGGGGCGGTGAAAAACTGTTTTTT. Its protein product is CSASGGGEKLFF.

The rearrangement joins TRBV7-3 to TRBJ1-1, with D tentatively TRBD1 (5 bases). The CDR3 is 14 residues long. V lost 2 bases, J lost 4 bases, and 11 bases lay in between. Germline V gives CDR1 SGHTA, CDR2 FQGTGA. CDR3: CASSLDTGGTEAFF. Here the CDR3 DNA reads TGTGCCAGCAGCTTAGATACGGGGGGCACTGAAGCTTTCTTT.

V is TRBV11-3 and J is TRBJ1-2; D call uncertain. The CDR3 loop spans 12 amino acids. Germline V gene lookup returns CDR1 SGHNT and CDR2 YENEEA. The germline V and J ends were trimmed by 5 bases and 2 bases, with 6 bases remaining between them. CDR3: CASSPPNYGYTF. CDR3 nucleotide sequence: TGTGCCAGCAGCCCCCCGAACTATGGCTACACCTTC.

CDR3 DNA sequence: TGTGCCAGCTCACCTGAAGGGACAGGTGAGCAGTACTTC. Translation gives CASSPEGTGEQYF. This chain links TRBV9 with TRBJ2-7; 8 nucleotides match TRBD1. The CDR3 has 13 residues. The J segment lost 7 bases and the V segment lost 7 bases, leaving 10 bases of the junction unmatched. Germline-derived CDR1 and CDR2 are SGDLS and YYNGEE.

About this clone itself: This could be a read error, since a much larger clone is one nucleotide away. The chain employs TRBV9 and TRBJ2-1; TRBD2 aligns across 12 bases. Per germline, CDR1 SGDLS and CDR2 YYNGEE. This CDR3 contains 14 residues. The V segment lost 4 bases and the J segment 4 bases; nucleotides outside the gene matches: 0. CDR3 bases: TGTGCCAGCAGCCTAGCGGGAGGGTACAATGAGCAGTTCTTC. The encoded protein is CASSLAGGYNEQFF.

This clone showed up just a few times. Additional DNA sequences in this sample encode the identical CDR3. The rearrangement joins TRBV7-2 to TRBJ1-5, with D tentatively TRBD1 (6 bases). CDR1 is SGHTA, CDR2 FQGNSA, per germline. V was pared by 0 bases and J by 7 bases, with 7 bases between. The CDR3 contains 13 residues. In DNA form, the CDR3 reads TGTGCCAGCAGCTTAGCTGGGGGCCAGCCCCAGCATTTT. It translates to CASSLAGGQPQHF. The variable domain in full, with the rest retrieved from reference TRBV7-2 and TRBJ1-5, is GAGVSQSPSNKVTEKGKDVELRCDPISGHTALYWYRQSLGQGLEFLIYFQGNSAPDKSGLPSDRFSAERTGGSVSTLTIQRTQQEDSAVYLCASSLAGGQPQHFGDGTRLSIL.

This clone was detected only once. The chain links TRBV5-1 to TRBJ1-4, with 8 bases fitting TRBD1. CDR1 and CDR2 from the germline V gene are SGHRS and YFSETQ. V lost 2 bases, J lost 7 bases, and 7 bases stayed unmatched. The CDR3 consists of 15 residues. CDR3: CASSFSGGSGEKLFF. In DNA form, the CDR3 reads TGCGCCAGCAGCTTCTCAGGGGGCTCTGGTGAAAAACTGTTTTTT.

CDR3 residues: CAISESISGYTF. For the CDR3, the DNA is TGTGCCATCAGTGAGTCCATTTCCGGCTACACCTTC. This chain joins TRBV10-3 and TRBJ1-2, with D hard to call. CDR3 size: 12 residues. Trimming cost V 0 bases and J 8 bases, with 7 bases left between them. Germline V gives CDR1 ENHRY, CDR2 SYGVKD.

The chain combines TRBV5-4 with TRBJ2-7; 9 bases agree with TRBD2. With 4 bases clipped from V and 6 bases from J, the junction kept 14 bases outside the gene matches. Germline CDR1 SGHNT, CDR2 YYREEE (reference sequence). The CDR3 extends over 16 amino acids. The CDR3 region has the DNA TGTGCCAGCAGCCCGGTTGGGGCGGGGGGGCACAGCGAGCAGTACTTC. This sequence encodes CASSPVGAGGHSEQYF.

The genes are TRBV11-2 and TRBJ2-1, with D unclear. CDR1 and CDR2 (germline): SGHAT, FQNNGV. V was cut by 4 bases and J by 5 bases, with 6 bases left in between. The CDR3 covers 12 residues. The CDR3 bases are TGTGCCAGCAGCTCTTCCAACAATGAGCAGTTCTTC. The encoded protein is CASSSSNNEQFF.

This clone was seen more than once but under ten times. The DNA for the CDR3 is TGTGCCAGCAGCATTGACAGGGTTGGTGAAAAACTGTTTTTT. As protein: CASSIDRVGEKLFF. The chain employs TRBV7-2 and TRBJ1-4, with 7 bases matching TRBD1. The CDR3 spans 14 residues. The ends lost 5 bases at V and 7 bases at J; junction bases unmatched: 7. In germline, CDR1 is SGHTA, CDR2 FQGNSA.

The chain carries TRBV6-5 and TRBJ1-5, with D hard to call. V dropped 7 bases and J dropped 4 bases, with 8 bases sitting between them. The germline V gene has CDR1 MNHEY and CDR2 SVGAGI. This CDR3 spans 12 amino acids. CDR3 in DNA: TGTGCCAGCAAATCGGGAAATCAGCCCCAGCATTTT. As protein: CASKSGNQPQHF.

There are a few counts of this clone. The chain has TRBV7-3 and TRBJ1-6; D may be TRBD1 (6 bases). Germline values: CDR1 SGHTA, CDR2 FQGTGA. V gave up 5 bases and J gave up 8 bases, with 10 bases separating them. The CDR3 length is 13 residues. CDR3 region: CASSRGRDSPLHF. In DNA form, the CDR3 reads TGTGCCAGCAGCAGGGGGAGAGATTCACCCCTCCACTTT.

This clone has a handful of counts. The V call is TRBV10-3, the J call TRBJ1-6, with 9 positions matching TRBD1. V was pared by 5 bases and J by 3 bases, with 8 bases of the junction left unmatched. Germline V gene lookup returns CDR1 ENHRY and CDR2 SYGVKD. This CDR3 comprises 17 residues. This chain's CDR3 is CAISLGQGKGYNSPLHF. The CDR3 DNA reads as TGTGCCATCAGTCTCGGACAGGGGAAAGGCTATAATTCACCCCTCCACTTT.